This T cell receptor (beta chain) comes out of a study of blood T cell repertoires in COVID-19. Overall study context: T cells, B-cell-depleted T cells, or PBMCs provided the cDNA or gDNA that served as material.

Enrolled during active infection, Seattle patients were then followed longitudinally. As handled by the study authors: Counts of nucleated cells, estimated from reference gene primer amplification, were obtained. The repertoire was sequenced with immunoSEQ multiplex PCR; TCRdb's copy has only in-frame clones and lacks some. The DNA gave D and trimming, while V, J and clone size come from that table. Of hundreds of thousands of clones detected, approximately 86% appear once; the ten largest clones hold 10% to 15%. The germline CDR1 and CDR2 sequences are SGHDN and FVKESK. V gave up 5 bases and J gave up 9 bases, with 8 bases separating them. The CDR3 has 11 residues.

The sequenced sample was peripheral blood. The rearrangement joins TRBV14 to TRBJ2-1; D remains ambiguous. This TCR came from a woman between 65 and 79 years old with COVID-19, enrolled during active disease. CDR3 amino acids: CASSAGPEQFF. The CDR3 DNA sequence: TGTGCCAGCAGCGCAGGCCCTGAGCAGTTCTTC.